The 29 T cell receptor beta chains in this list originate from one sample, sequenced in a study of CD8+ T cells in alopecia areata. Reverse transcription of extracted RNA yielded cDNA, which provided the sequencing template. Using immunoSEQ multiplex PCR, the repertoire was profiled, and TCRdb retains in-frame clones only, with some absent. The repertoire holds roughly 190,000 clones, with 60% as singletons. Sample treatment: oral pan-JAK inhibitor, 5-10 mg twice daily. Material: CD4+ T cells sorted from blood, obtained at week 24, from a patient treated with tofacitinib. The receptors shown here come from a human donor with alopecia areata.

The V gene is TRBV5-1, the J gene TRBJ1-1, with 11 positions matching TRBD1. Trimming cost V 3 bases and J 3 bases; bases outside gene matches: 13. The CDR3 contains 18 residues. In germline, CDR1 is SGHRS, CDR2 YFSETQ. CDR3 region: CASSSLVDRGLRDTEAFF. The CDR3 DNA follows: TGCGCCAGCAGCTCGCTCGTGGACAGGGGGCTGAGGGACACTGAAGCTTTCTTT. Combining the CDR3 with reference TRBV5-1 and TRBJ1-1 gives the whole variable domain KAGVTQTPRYLIKTRGQQVTLSCSPISGHRSVSWYQQTPGQGLQFLFEYFSETQRNKGNFPGRFSGRQFSNSRSEMNVSTLELGDSALYLCASSSLVDRGLRDTEAFFGQGTRLTVV.

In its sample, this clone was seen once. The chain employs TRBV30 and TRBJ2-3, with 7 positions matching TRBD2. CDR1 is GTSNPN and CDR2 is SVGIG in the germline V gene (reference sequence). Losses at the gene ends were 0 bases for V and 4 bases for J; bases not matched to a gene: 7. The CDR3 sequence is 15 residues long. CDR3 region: CAWSVHGGMADTQYF. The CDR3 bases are TGTGCCTGGAGTGTACACGGGGGGATGGCAGATACGCAGTATTTT.

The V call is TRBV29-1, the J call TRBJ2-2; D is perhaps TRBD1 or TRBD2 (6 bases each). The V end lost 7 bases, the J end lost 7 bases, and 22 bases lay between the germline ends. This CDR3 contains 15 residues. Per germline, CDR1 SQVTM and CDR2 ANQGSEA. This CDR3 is CSATTVGGAGGELFF. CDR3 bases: TGCAGCGCCACGACGGTGGGGGGCGCGGGCGGGGAGCTGTTTTTT.

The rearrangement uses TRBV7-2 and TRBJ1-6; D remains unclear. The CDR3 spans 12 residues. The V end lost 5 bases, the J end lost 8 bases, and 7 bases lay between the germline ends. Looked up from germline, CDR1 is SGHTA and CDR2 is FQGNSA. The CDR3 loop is CASSHQYSPLHF. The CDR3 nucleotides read TGTGCCAGCAGCCACCAATATTCACCCCTCCACTTT.

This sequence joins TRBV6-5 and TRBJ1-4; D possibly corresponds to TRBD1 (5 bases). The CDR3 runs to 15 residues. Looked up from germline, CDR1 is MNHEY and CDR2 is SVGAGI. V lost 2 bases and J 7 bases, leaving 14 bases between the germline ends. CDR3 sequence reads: CASSYMRGMGEKLFF. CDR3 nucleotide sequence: TGTGCCAGCAGTTACATGAGGGGCATGGGTGAAAAACTGTTTTTT.

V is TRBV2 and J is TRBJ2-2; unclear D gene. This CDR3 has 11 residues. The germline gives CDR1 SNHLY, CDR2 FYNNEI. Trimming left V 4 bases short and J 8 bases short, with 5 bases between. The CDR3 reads CASSVGGELFF. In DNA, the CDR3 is TGTGCCAGCAGTGTGGGGGGGGAGCTGTTTTTT.

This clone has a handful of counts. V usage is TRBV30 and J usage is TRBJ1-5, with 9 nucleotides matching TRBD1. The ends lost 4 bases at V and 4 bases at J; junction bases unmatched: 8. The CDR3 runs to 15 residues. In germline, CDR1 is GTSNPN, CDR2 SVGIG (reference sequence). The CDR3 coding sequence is TGTGCCTGGAAATTACAGGGGGCAGGGAATCAGCCCCAGCATTTT. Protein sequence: CAWKLQGAGNQPQHF.

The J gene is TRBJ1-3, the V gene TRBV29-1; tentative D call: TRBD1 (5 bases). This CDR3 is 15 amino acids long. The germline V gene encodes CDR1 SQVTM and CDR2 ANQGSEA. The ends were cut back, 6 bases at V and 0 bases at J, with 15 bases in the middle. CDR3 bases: TGCAGCGTGGAGGGACGGCTAAGCTCTGGAAACACCATATATTTT. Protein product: CSVEGRLSSGNTIYF.

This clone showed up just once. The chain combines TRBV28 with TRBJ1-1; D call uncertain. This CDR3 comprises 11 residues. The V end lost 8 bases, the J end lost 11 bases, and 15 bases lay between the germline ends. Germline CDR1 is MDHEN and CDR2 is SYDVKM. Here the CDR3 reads CASRSRAWAFF. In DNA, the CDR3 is TGTGCCAGCCGCAGTAGGGCCTGGGCTTTCTTT.

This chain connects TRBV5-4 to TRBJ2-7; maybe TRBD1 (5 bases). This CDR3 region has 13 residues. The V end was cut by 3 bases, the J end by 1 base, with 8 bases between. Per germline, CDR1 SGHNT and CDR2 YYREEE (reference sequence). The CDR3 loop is CASSSPGSYEQYF. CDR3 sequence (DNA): TGTGCCAGCAGCTCCCCAGGGTCCTACGAGCAGTACTTC.

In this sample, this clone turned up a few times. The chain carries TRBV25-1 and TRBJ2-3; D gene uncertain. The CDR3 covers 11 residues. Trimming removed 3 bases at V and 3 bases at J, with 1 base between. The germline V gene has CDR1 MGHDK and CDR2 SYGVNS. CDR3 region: CASSETDTQYF. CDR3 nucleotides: TGTGCCAGCAGTGAGACAGATACGCAGTATTTT. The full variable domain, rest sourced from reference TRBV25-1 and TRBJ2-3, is EADIYQTPRYLVIGTGKKITLECSQTMGHDKMYWYQQDPGMELHLIHYSYGVNSTEKGDLSSESTVSRIRTEHFPLTLESARPSHTSQYLCASSETDTQYFGPGTRLTVL.

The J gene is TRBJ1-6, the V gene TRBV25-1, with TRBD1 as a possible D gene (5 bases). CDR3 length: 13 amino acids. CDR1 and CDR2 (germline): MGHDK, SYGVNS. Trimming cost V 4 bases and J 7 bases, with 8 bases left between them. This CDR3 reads CASSGQQNSPLHF. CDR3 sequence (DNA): TGTGCCAGCAGTGGACAGCAGAATTCACCCCTCCACTTT.

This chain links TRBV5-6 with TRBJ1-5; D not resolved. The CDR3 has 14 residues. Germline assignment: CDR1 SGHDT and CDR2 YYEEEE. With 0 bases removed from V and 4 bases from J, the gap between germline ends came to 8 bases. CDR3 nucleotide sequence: TGTGCCAGCAGCTTGGCACGGTTGAATCAGCCCCAGCATTTT. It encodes CASSLARLNQPQHF.

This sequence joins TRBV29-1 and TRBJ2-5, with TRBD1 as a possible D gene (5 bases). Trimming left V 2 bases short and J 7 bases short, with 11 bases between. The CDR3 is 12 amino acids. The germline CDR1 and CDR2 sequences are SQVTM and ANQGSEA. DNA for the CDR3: TGCAGCGTTGAAAGCGTAAGGGGGACCCAGTACTTC. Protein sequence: CSVESVRGTQYF.

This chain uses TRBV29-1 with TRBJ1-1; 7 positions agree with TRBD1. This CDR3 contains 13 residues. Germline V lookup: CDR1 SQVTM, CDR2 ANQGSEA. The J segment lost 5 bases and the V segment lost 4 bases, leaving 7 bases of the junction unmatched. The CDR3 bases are TGCAGCGTTGCCAGGGGGTTGGAAACTGAAGCTTTCTTT. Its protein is CSVARGLETEAFF.

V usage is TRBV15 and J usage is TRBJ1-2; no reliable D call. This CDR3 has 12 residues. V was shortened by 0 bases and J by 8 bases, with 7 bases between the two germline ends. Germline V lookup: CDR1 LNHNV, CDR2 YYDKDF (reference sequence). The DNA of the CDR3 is TGTGCCACCAGCAGAGATGTAGGAGGCTACACCTTC. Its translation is CATSRDVGGYTF.

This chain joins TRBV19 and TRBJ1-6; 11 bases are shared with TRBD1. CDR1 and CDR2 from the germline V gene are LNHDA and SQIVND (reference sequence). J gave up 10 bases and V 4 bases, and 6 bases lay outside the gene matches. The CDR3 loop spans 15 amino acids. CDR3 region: CASSTAGTGGSPLHF. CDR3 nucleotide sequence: TGTGCCAGTAGTACAGCCGGGACAGGGGGGTCACCCCTCCACTTT.

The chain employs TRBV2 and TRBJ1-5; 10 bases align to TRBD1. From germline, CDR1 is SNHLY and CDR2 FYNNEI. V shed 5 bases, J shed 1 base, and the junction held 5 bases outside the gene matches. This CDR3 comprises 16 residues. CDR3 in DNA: TGTGCCAGCAGTCCGCGGACAGGGGGAAGCAATCAGCCCCAGCATTTT. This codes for CASSPRTGGSNQPQHF.

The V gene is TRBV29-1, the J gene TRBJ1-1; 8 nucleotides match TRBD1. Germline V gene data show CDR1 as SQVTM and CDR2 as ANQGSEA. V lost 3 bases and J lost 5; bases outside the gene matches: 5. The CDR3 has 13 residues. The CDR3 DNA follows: TGCAGCGTTGACAGGGGGCGTAGGACTGAAGCTTTCTTT. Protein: CSVDRGRRTEAFF.

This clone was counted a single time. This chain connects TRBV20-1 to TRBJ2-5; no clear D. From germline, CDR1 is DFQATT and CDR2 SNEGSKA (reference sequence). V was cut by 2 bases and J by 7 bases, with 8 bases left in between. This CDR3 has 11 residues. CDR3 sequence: CSARKAGTQYF. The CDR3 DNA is TGCAGTGCTAGAAAGGCAGGGACCCAGTACTTC.

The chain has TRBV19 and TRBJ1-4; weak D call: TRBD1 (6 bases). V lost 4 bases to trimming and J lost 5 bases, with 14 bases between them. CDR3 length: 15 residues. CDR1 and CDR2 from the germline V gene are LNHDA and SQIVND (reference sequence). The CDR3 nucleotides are TGTGCCAGTAGTAGGCAGGGGCTGTCGAATGAAAAACTGTTTTTT. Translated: CASSRQGLSNEKLFF.

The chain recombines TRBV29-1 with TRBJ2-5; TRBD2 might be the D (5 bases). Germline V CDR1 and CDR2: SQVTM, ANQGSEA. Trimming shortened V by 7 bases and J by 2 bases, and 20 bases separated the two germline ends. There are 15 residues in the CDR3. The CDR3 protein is CSAEIGERVQETQYF. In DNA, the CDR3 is TGCAGCGCCGAAATCGGGGAGAGGGTGCAAGAGACCCAGTACTTC. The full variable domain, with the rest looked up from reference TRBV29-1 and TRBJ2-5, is SAVISQKPSRDICQRGTSLTIQCQVDSQVTMMFWYRQQPGQSLTLIATANQGSEATYESGFVIDKFPISRPNLTFSTLTVSNMSPEDSSIYLCSAEIGERVQETQYFGPGTRLLVL.

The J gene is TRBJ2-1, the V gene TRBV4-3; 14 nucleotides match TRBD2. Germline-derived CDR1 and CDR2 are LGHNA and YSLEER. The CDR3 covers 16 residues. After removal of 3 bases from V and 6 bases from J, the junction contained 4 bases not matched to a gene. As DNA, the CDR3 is TGCGCCAGCAGCCATGATGGGACTAGCGGGGGCAATGAGCAGTTCTTC. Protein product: CASSHDGTSGGNEQFF.

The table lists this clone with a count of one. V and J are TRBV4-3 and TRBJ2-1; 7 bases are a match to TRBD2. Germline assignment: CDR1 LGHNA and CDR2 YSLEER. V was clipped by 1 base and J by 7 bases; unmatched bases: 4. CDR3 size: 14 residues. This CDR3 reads CASSQVGGFNEQFF. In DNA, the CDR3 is TGCGCCAGCAGCCAAGTCGGGGGGTTTAATGAGCAGTTCTTC.

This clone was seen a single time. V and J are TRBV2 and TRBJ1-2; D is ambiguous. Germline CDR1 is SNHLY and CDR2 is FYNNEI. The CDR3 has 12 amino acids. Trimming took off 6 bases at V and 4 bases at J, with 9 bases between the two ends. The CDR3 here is CASRGNGYGYTF. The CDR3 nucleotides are TGTGCCAGCAGGGGAAATGGCTATGGCTACACCTTC.

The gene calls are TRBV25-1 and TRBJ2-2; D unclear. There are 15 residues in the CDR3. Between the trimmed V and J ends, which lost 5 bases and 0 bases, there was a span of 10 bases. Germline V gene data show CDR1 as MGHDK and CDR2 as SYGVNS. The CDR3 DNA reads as TGTGCCAGCAGTAACAAGTTCGCGAACACCGGGGAGCTGTTTTTT. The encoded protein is CASSNKFANTGELFF.

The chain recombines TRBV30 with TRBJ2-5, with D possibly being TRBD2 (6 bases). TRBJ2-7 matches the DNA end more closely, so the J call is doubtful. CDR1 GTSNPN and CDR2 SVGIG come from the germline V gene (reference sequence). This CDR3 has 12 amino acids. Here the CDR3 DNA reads TGTGCCTGGAGGTTTGGAGGGTACGAGCAGTACTTC. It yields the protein CAWRFGGYEQYF.

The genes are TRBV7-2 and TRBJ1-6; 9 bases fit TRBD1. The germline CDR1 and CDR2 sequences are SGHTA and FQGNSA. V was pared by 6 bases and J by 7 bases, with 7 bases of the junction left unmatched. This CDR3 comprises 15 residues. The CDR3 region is CASSFGTGMNSPLHF. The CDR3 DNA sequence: TGTGCCAGCAGTTTTGGGACAGGGATGAATTCACCCCTCCACTTT.

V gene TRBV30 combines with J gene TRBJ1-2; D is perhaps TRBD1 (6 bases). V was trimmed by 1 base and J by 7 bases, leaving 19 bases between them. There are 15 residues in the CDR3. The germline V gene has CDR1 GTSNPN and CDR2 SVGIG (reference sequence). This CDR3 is CAWSALTGSFSGYTF. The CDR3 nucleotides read TGTGCCTGGAGTGCACTTACAGGGAGCTTTAGTGGCTACACCTTC.